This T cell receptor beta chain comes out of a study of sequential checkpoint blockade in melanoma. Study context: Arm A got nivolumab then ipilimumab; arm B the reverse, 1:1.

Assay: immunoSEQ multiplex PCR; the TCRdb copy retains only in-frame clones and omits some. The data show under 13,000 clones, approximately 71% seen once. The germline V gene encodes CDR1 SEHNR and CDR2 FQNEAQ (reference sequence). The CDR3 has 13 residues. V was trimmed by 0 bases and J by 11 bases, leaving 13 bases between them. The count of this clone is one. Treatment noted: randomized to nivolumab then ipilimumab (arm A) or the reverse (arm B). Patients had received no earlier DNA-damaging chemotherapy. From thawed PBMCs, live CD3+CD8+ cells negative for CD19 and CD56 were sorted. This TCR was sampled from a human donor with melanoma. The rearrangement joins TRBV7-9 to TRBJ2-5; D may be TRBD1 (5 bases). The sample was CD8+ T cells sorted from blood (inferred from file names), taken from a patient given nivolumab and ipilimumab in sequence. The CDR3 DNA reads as TGTGCCAGCAGCTTAGCGGCAGGGCAAGAGCAGTACTTC. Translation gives CASSLAAGQEQYF.